The 12 T cell receptor beta chains given below trace back to one sample, sequenced in a study of cytomegalovirus exposure and HLA in healthy donors. The primer mix had 60 Vbeta and 13 Jbeta primers. Sequencing was performed with immunoSEQ multiplex PCR; in TCRdb, only in-frame clones are kept and a portion is missing. The sample has tens of thousands of clones, about 65% seen once. Sequenced sample: PBMCs. These receptors all come from a man aged 50-59 years in good health and CMV-seropositive.

The chain is built from TRBV7-2 and TRBJ1-1; 8 bases fit TRBD1. Trimming removed 5 bases from V and 4 bases from J; junction bases left unmatched: 3. CDR1 and CDR2 from the germline V gene are SGHTA and FQGNSA. This CDR3 region has 13 residues. CDR3 sequence: CASSPQGGTEAFF. CDR3 bases: TGTGCCAGCAGCCCACAGGGGGGCACTGAAGCTTTCTTT.

The genes are TRBV5-6 and TRBJ1-1; 8 positions agree with TRBD1. The ends lost 1 base at V and 3 bases at J; junction bases unmatched: 5. Germline-derived CDR1 and CDR2 are SGHDT and YYEEEE. The CDR3 spans 15 residues. CDR3: CASSLPGGMYTEAFF. The CDR3 DNA follows: TGTGCCAGCAGCTTGCCAGGGGGCATGTACACTGAAGCTTTCTTT.

There are a few counts of this clone. V is TRBV5-1 and J is TRBJ1-4; perhaps TRBD1 as D (6 bases). V lost 7 bases and J lost 8, with 21 bases in between. The CDR3 consists of 15 residues. Germline V gene sequence: CDR1 SGHRS, CDR2 YFSETQ. The chain's CDR3 is CASCSGVVGGEKLFF. CDR3 coding DNA: TGCGCCAGCTGCTCAGGGGTGGTAGGTGGAGAAAAACTGTTTTTT.

The chain links TRBV18 to TRBJ1-3, with 8 bases fitting TRBD1. V was pared by 3 bases and J by 0 bases, with 7 bases of the junction left unmatched. CDR1 is KGHSH, CDR2 LQKENI, per germline. The CDR3 loop spans 17 amino acids. The CDR3: CASSPRDRRTSGNTIYF. DNA of the CDR3: TGTGCCAGCTCACCGCGGGACAGGAGGACCTCTGGAAACACCATATATTTT.

The chain carries TRBV6-1 and TRBJ1-5; TRBD1 aligns across 7 bases. J gave up 1 base and V 3 bases, and 0 bases lay outside the gene matches. The CDR3 is 14 amino acids. Germline V lookup: CDR1 MNHNS, CDR2 SASEGT. DNA of the CDR3: TGTGCCAGCAGTGAGGGACAGAGCAATCAGCCCCAGCATTTT. This translates into CASSEGQSNQPQHF.

The chain joins TRBV5-1 to TRBJ2-5, with a possible D match to TRBD1 (5 bases). Germline CDR1 reads SGHRS; CDR2 reads YFSETQ. Trimming took off 4 bases at V and 7 bases at J, with 14 bases between the two ends. The CDR3 loop spans 13 amino acids. This chain's CDR3 is CASSEGNQGTQYF. The CDR3 coding sequence is TGCGCCAGCAGCGAAGGAAATCAGGGGACCCAGTACTTC. Using reference TRBV5-1 and TRBJ2-5 for the parts outside the CDR3, the full variable domain is KAGVTQTPRYLIKTRGQQVTLSCSPISGHRSVSWYQQTPGQGLQFLFEYFSETQRNKGNFPGRFSGRQFSNSRSEMNVSTLELGDSALYLCASSEGNQGTQYFGPGTRLLVL.

The V gene is TRBV5-4, the J gene TRBJ2-7, with 12 bases identical to TRBD1. The CDR3 runs 17 residues. J lost 7 bases, V lost 4 bases, and 15 bases had no gene match. CDR1 and CDR2 (germline): SGHNT, YYREEE (reference sequence). CDR3 in DNA: TGTGCCAGCAGCCCGGACCATCCCGGGACAGGGGGCAGGGAGCAGTACTTC. Amino acid sequence: CASSPDHPGTGGREQYF.

This sequence joins TRBV5-1 and TRBJ2-7, with D possibly TRBD1 on 6 matching bases. V was pared by 2 bases and J by 3 bases, with 9 bases between. Germline loops: CDR1 SGHRS, CDR2 YFSETQ. The CDR3 runs to 13 residues. The CDR3 DNA is TGCGCCAGCAGCTTCGGGGACAACTACGAGCAGTACTTC. The encoded protein is CASSFGDNYEQYF.

The chain employs TRBV11-3 and TRBJ2-2; 7 bases fit TRBD2. The length of the CDR3 is 16 residues. Germline V gene sequence: CDR1 SGHNT, CDR2 YENEEA. With 5 bases clipped from V and 0 bases from J, the junction kept 6 bases outside the gene matches. The CDR3 region has the DNA TGTGCCAGCAGCCCTGGGAGGGAATCGAACACCGGGGAGCTGTTTTTT. Its protein product is CASSPGRESNTGELFF.

This chain uses TRBV9 with TRBJ1-2; maybe TRBD1 (6 bases). V was shortened by 4 bases and J by 8 bases, with 30 bases between the two germline ends. Germline loops: CDR1 SGDLS, CDR2 YYNGEE. The CDR3 spans 18 residues. As DNA, the CDR3 is TGTGCCAGCAGCCCTGAGTGGACAGCAGTGTCCGTGAAGAAGGGCTACACCTTC. Protein product: CASSPEWTAVSVKKGYTF.

In its sample, this clone was seen once. The chain combines TRBV21-1 with TRBJ1-4; the tabulated D call, TRBD1, remains unverified against the DNA. TRBV21-1 is an annotated pseudogene. The CDR3 is 14 amino acids. The CDR3 sequence: CGKFWDRGDEKLFF. CDR3 nucleotides: TGTGGTAAGTTCTGGGACAGAGGTGATGAAAAACTGTTTTTT.

V is TRBV13 and J is TRBJ2-3; 8 bases fit TRBD1. V lost 4 bases and J lost 2; bases outside the gene matches: 8. Germline values: CDR1 PRHDT, CDR2 FYEKMQ (reference sequence). This CDR3 spans 16 amino acids. Here the CDR3 DNA reads TGTGCCAGCAGCTCGTTGACAGGGGCCTACACAGATACGCAGTATTTT. As protein: CASSSLTGAYTDTQYF.